The source of this T cell receptor beta chain is a study of blood T cell repertoires in COVID-19. Study as a whole: Nucleic acid was either cDNA or gDNA, and it came from T cells, B-cell-depleted T cells, or PBMCs.

Assay: immunoSEQ multiplex PCR; the TCRdb copy retains only in-frame clones and omits some. The sample holds under 350,000 clones, 65% to 90% seen once. The germline gives CDR1 SGHAT, CDR2 FQDESV (reference sequence). This CDR3 is 13 amino acids long. Trimming left V 5 bases short and J 0 bases short, with 7 bases between. This TCR was sampled from a human donor in a cohort sampled during active COVID-19. The sample was peripheral blood. The rearrangement links TRBV11-1 to TRBJ1-1; D is unresolved. Written as DNA, the CDR3 is TGTGCCAGCAGCCATACAATGAACACTGAAGCTTTCTTT. Its protein is CASSHTMNTEAFF.